This T cell receptor beta chain was captured in a study of shared clonotypes between healthy human individuals. Study-level results: The generation probabilities recorded for non-shared clonotypes fell below those of clonotypes shared by all four donors.

Points on this clone: Its cognate antigen is unknown. The sample has other DNA sequences that encode this CDR3 too.

The method was immunoSEQ multiplex PCR; TCRdb's version includes in-frame clones alone and lacks a portion of them. The table records about 2 million clones, about 95% of them present only once. CDR1 and CDR2 (germline): MDHEN, SYDVKM. This CDR3 spans 15 amino acids. V shed 3 bases and J shed 4 bases, with 10 bases lying between them. CD45RO-negative, CCR7-positively selected cells formed the naive CD8 fraction, excluding terminally differentiated effector memory CD45RA+ cells. Sequencing was done on a sample of naive CD8+ T cells sorted from blood. This receptor was taken from a man aged 18 to 30 in good health. This rearrangement joins TRBV28 to TRBJ1-6, with D tentatively TRBD1 (5 bases). CDR3 nucleotide sequence: TGTGCCAGCAGTTTTCGGGGGTCTTATAATTCACCCCTCCACTTT. It specifies CASSFRGSYNSPLHF.